A selection of T cell receptor beta chains follows, all from one sample in a study of blood T cell repertoires in COVID-19. The assay was immunoSEQ multiplex PCR, and TCRdb's table has in-frame clones only and misses some. The sample holds roughly 250,000 clones, roughly 84% seen once. Material for sequencing was peripheral blood. The receptors here all came from a man in his fifties with active or convalescent COVID-19. Both conserved end residues are part of each CDR3. The D gene is left open where the match is weak. A row's size may be missing; if present it is once, few, many or a size class.

D gene	V gene	J gene	clone size	CDR3 protein	CDR3 DNA
-	TRBV20-1	TRBJ1-2	-	CSLRADYGYTF	TGCAGCCTCAGGGCCGACTATGGCTACACCTTC
-	TRBV19	TRBJ1-1	-	CASSINSQANTEAFF	TGTGCCAGTAGTATAAACTCACAGGCCAACACTGAAGCTTTCTTT
-	TRBV10-3	TRBJ2-7	once	CAISEEGKTGEQYF	TGTGCCATCAGTGAAGAGGGGAAGACAGGCGAGCAGTACTTC
-	TRBV11-2	TRBJ2-3	-	CASSLSDGADTQYF	TGTGCCAGCAGCTTGAGTGACGGGGCAGATACGCAGTATTTT
-	TRBV3-1/TRBV3-2	TRBJ1-1	-	CASSPRGGRGPEAFF	TGTGCCAGCAGCCCTCGCGGGGGAAGGGGACCCGAAGCTTTCTTT
-	TRBV27	TRBJ1-3	-	CASSPPGSRNTIYF	TGTGCCAGCAGTCCCCCGGGAAGCCGAAACACCATATATTTT
-	TRBV5-1	TRBJ2-2	few	CASSFDRSGTGELFF	TGCGCCAGCAGCTTCGACAGGTCGGGCACCGGGGAGCTGTTTTTT
TRBD1	TRBV7-7	TRBJ2-2	-	CASRVGQTTGELFF	TGTGCCAGCAGGGTGGGACAGACCACCGGGGAGCTGTTTTTT
TRBD1	TRBV12-3/TRBV12-4	TRBJ2-7	-	CASLRTGAYEQYF	TGTGCCAGCCTCCGAACAGGGGCCTACGAGCAGTACTTC
-	TRBV5-1	TRBJ2-4	-	CASSLVFTNDIQYF	TGCGCCAGCAGCCTTGTTTTCACTAATGACATTCAGTACTTC
-	TRBV4-1	TRBJ1-1	-	CASSPHSGRPPEAFF	TGCGCCAGCAGCCCCCATTCAGGCAGGCCCCCTGAAGCTTTCTTT
-	TRBV4-3	TRBJ1-4	-	CASSQAGGHEKLFF	TGCGCCAGCAGCCAAGCGGGGGGCCATGAAAAACTGTTTTTT
TRBD1	TRBV5-6	TRBJ1-5	-	CASGYRGSNQPQHF	TGTGCCAGCGGATACAGGGGGAGCAATCAGCCCCAGCATTTT
-	TRBV12-3/TRBV12-4	TRBJ1-1	-	CASSPRDINEAFF	TGTGCCAGCAGTCCACGGGACATTAATGAAGCTTTCTTT
-	TRBV5-1	TRBJ1-2	-	CASSLTRDPRGKGYTF	TGCGCCAGCAGCTTGACCCGGGACCCGCGGGGAAAGGGCTACACCTTC
TRBD1	TRBV6-2/TRBV6-3	TRBJ2-3	-	CASSYAGTGITDTQYF	TGTGCCAGCAGTTACGCGGGGACAGGGATCACAGATACGCAGTATTTT
TRBD1	TRBV4-2	TRBJ1-2	once	CASSQALSGQGIHGYTF	TGTGCCAGCAGCCAAGCCCTGTCGGGACAGGGGATACATGGCTACACCTTC
TRBD1	TRBV7-8	TRBJ1-1	-	CASSRTGGKGTEAFF	TGTGCCAGCAGCCGAACAGGGGGAAAGGGGACTGAAGCTTTCTTT
-	TRBV4-2	TRBJ1-4	-	CASSQEGASTNEKLFF	TGTGCCAGCAGCCAAGAGGGAGCCTCCACTAATGAAAAACTGTTTTTT
-	TRBV7-9	TRBJ1-2	once	CASSQSRDYGYTF	TGTGCCAGCAGCCAGAGCAGGGACTATGGCTACACCTTC
TRBD2	TRBV5-6	TRBJ2-1	many	CASSPPGGTGNEQFF	TGTGCCAGCAGCCCCCCGGGAGGGACTGGCAATGAGCAGTTCTTC
TRBD2	TRBV25-1	TRBJ2-4	-	CASSVPGSGGAKNIQYF	TGTGCCAGCAGTGTCCCTGGGTCGGGGGGAGCCAAAAACATTCAGTACTTC
-	TRBV15	TRBJ1-2	-	CATSRVDKGHYGYTF	TGTGCCACCAGCAGAGTTGACAAGGGGCACTATGGCTACACCTTC
TRBD1	TRBV28	TRBJ1-4	few	CASSQGGREAEKLFF	TGTGCCAGCAGTCAAGGGGGCAGGGAGGCTGAAAAACTGTTTTTT
-	TRBV20-1	TRBJ1-3	few	CSAGQGNTIYF	TGCAGTGCTGGCCAAGGAAACACCATATATTTT
TRBD1	TRBV5-1	TRBJ1-4	-	CASNPGGVHGEKLFF	TGCGCCAGCAACCCAGGGGGCGTACACGGGGAAAAACTGTTTTTT
-	TRBV13	TRBJ2-1	-	CASSLHYNEQFF	TGTGCCAGCAGCTTACACTACAATGAGCAGTTCTTC
TRBD1	TRBV4-2	TRBJ2-3	-	CASSPTGEYTDTQYF	TGTGCCAGCAGCCCGACAGGGGAATACACAGATACGCAGTATTTT
TRBD1	TRBV6-2/TRBV6-3	TRBJ1-1	-	CASSLRDRANTEAFF	TGTGCCAGCAGTCTAAGGGACAGGGCGAACACTGAAGCTTTCTTT
-	TRBV4-2	TRBJ1-2	-	CASSQKTGGGTGDGYTF	TGTGCCAGCAGCCAAAAAACCGGCGGAGGGACCGGCGATGGCTACACCTTC
TRBD1	TRBV6-2/TRBV6-3	TRBJ2-3	-	CASSYSTGGLTDTQYF	TGTGCCAGCAGTTACTCGACAGGGGGTTTGACAGATACGCAGTATTTT
TRBD2	TRBV5-1	TRBJ2-7	-	CASSLGSGSSYEQYF	TGCGCCAGCAGCTTGGGTAGCGGGAGCTCCTACGAGCAGTACTTC
-	TRBV30	TRBJ2-5	once	CAWSRGKETQYF	TGTGCCTGGAGTCGCGGCAAAGAGACCCAGTACTTC
TRBD1	TRBV19	TRBJ1-5	few	CASSVDRGKDQPQHF	TGTGCCAGTAGTGTGGACAGGGGGAAAGACCAGCCCCAGCATTTT
-	TRBV20-1	TRBJ2-3	-	CSARDFNTQYF	TGCAGTGCTAGGGACTTCAATACGCAGTATTTT
TRBD2	TRBV7-6	TRBJ2-3	-	CASSLSASGGTDTQYF	TGTGCCAGCAGCTTAAGCGCTAGCGGGGGCACAGATACGCAGTATTTT
TRBD2	TRBV19	TRBJ2-3	once	CATGLAGGLTDTQYF	TGTGCCACAGGACTAGCGGGGGGCCTGACAGATACGCAGTATTTT
-	TRBV2	TRBJ1-5	-	CASSEPGSQGNQPQHF	TGTGCCAGCAGTGAACCGGGGTCTCAAGGCAATCAGCCCCAGCATTTT
TRBD1	TRBV7-8	TRBJ2-6	-	CASGTGGSGANVLTF	TGTGCCAGCGGTACAGGGGGCTCTGGGGCCAACGTCCTGACTTTC
-	TRBV27	TRBJ1-2	few	CASGPHGGGYTF	TGTGCCAGCGGCCCCCACGGCGGTGGCTACACCTTC
-	TRBV6-6	TRBJ2-7	once	CASGFGGTGPYEQYF	TGTGCCAGCGGTTTTGGCGGGACGGGACCCTACGAGCAGTACTTC
-	TRBV4-1	TRBJ1-2	-	CASSQDLRSGYTF	TGCGCCAGCAGCCAAGATCTGAGGAGTGGCTACACCTTC